The 16 T cell receptor beta chains listed next were all sequenced from one sample in a study of beta chain features in type 1 diabetes. The whole isolated RNA underwent reverse transcription, so sequencing captured expressed TCRB transcripts. Some clones are missing from TCRdb's copy, which holds only in-frame ones; the method was immunoSEQ multiplex PCR. Seen here are around 320,000 clones, less than 15% observed once, and the top ten hold under 8.5%. Specimen: central memory CD4+ T cells from blood. The receptors originated from a man between 25 and 39 years old in good health.

The genes are TRBV29-1 and TRBJ2-3; TRBD2 agrees at 7 bases. Germline assignment: CDR1 SQVTM and CDR2 ANQGSEA. J was trimmed by 1 base and V by 6 bases; bases with no gene match: 4. This CDR3 comprises 13 residues. In nucleotides, the CDR3 is TGCAGCGTGGGGGGGGAAGGCACAGATACGCAGTATTTT. As protein: CSVGGEGTDTQYF.

Only a few counts were recorded for this clone. Mismatch with germline at one junction end may stem from a read error. The chain has TRBV14 and TRBJ2-2; D is possibly TRBD2 (6 bases). CDR1 and CDR2 from the germline V gene are SGHDN and FVKESK. CDR3 length: 17 amino acids. CDR3: CASRQDLRGMGTGELFF. As DNA, the CDR3 is TGTGCCAGCAGACAAGATCTCCGCGGGATGGGCACCGGGGAGCTGTTTTTT.

The rearrangement joins TRBV11-2 to TRBJ2-7; D is ambiguous. The germline CDR1 and CDR2 sequences are SGHAT and FQNNGV. The CDR3 is 11 residues long. V lost 5 bases and J 2 bases, leaving 4 bases between the germline ends. The CDR3 nucleotides read TGTGCCAGCAGCCCGGCCTACGAGCAGTACTTC. This sequence encodes CASSPAYEQYF.

This chain joins TRBV5-4 and TRBJ2-3; 7 nucleotides agree with TRBD1. CDR1 SGHNT and CDR2 YYREEE come from the germline V gene (reference sequence). This CDR3 spans 15 amino acids. The trim removed 4 bases at V and 1 base at J, leaving 6 bases unmatched. This CDR3 is CASSTKGARTDTQYF. The CDR3 nucleotides are TGTGCCAGCAGCACCAAGGGGGCCCGCACAGATACGCAGTATTTT.

This clone was observed a handful of times. The rearrangement links TRBV11-3 to TRBJ2-7, with 7 bases lining up with TRBD2. Losses at the gene ends were 6 bases for V and 5 bases for J; bases not matched to a gene: 7. The CDR3 totals 13 residues. CDR1 is SGHNT, CDR2 YENEEA, per germline. The CDR3 DNA follows: TGTGCCAGCAGTCTAGAGCGGGAAGACGAGCAGTACGTC. Encoded protein: CASSLEREDEQYV.

The CDR3 is CASSLEGGSGFF. DNA of the CDR3: TGTGCCAGCAGCTTAGAGGGGGGAAGTGGCTTCTTC. The chain combines TRBV7-2 with TRBJ2-1; D possibly uses TRBD1 or TRBD2 (6 bases each). The germline V gene encodes CDR1 SGHTA and CDR2 FQGNSA. The length of the CDR3 is 12 residues. Trimming took 1 base from V and 16 from J, leaving 14 bases between them.

The chain couples TRBV5-1 to TRBJ1-1; D might be TRBD1 (6 bases). The V end lost 0 bases, the J end lost 0 bases, and 9 bases lay between the germline ends. The germline CDR1 and CDR2 sequences are SGHRS and YFSETQ. The CDR3 runs to 15 residues. CDR3 coding DNA: TGCGCCAGCAGCTTGGAGGGGGAGGTGAACACTGAAGCTTTCTTT. Translation gives CASSLEGEVNTEAFF.

This clone was detected a few times. The chain links TRBV2 to TRBJ2-3; possible D gene TRBD1, 6 bases. Trimming took off 5 bases at V and 1 base at J, with 10 bases between the two ends. Germline values: CDR1 SNHLY, CDR2 FYNNEI. The CDR3 is made up of 14 amino acids. As DNA, the CDR3 is TGTGCCAGCAGTCGGACAGAGGGCACAGATACGCAGTATTTT. The encoded protein is CASSRTEGTDTQYF.

This clone has more than one count but fewer than ten. J is TRBJ2-5 and V is TRBV7-2; D not certain. The CDR3 has 15 residues. From germline, CDR1 is SGHTA and CDR2 FQGNSA. Trimming cost V 5 bases and J 0 bases, with 13 bases left between them. CDR3 sequence reads: CASSDRPLYQETQYF. CDR3 nucleotide sequence: TGTGCCAGCAGCGACCGACCTTTGTACCAAGAGACCCAGTACTTC.

This clone was counted ten times or more. The chain combines TRBV7-2 with TRBJ2-2; the D gene is possibly TRBD1 (6 bases). Germline lookup yields CDR1 SGHTA and CDR2 FQGNSA. V lost 5 bases and J lost 6, with 16 bases in between. CDR3 length equals 15 residues. The CDR3 is CASSPTNRAAGELFF. CDR3 in DNA: TGTGCCAGCAGCCCGACGAACAGGGCCGCCGGGGAGCTGTTTTTT.

The chain is built from TRBV9 and TRBJ2-5; D gene unclear. Germline assignment: CDR1 SGDLS and CDR2 YYNGEE. The CDR3 runs to 12 residues. Trimming cost V 5 bases and J 5 bases, with 10 bases left between them. CDR3 loop: CASSLSAETQYF. The CDR3 DNA reads as TGTGCCAGCAGTTTATCAGCGGAGACCCAGTACTTC.

V is TRBV7-3 and J is TRBJ2-1; 8 bases fit TRBD2. The CDR3 loop spans 14 amino acids. Germline assignment: CDR1 SGHTA and CDR2 FQGTGA. V trimming: 5 bases; J trimming: 9 bases; junction bases outside the gene matches: 9. The CDR3 sequence is CASSTPGLGSEQFF. CDR3 DNA sequence: TGTGCCAGCAGCACCCCGGGACTAGGGAGTGAGCAGTTCTTC.

The chain links TRBV2 to TRBJ2-3; 8 bases match TRBD2. CDR3 length: 15 amino acids. CDR1 SNHLY and CDR2 FYNNEI come from the germline V gene. The V and J ends lost 8 bases and 3 bases, in that order; junction bases with no gene match: 10. The DNA for the CDR3 is TGTGCCAGCGGGGGAAGACAGCGGGAGACAGATACGCAGTATTTT. Its protein is CASGGRQRETDTQYF.

V is TRBV5-4 and J is TRBJ1-6, with 12 bases aligning to TRBD1. Per germline, CDR1 SGHNT and CDR2 YYREEE (reference sequence). The CDR3 extends over 16 amino acids. V trimming: 4 bases; J trimming: 7 bases; junction bases outside the gene matches: 6. CDR3 region: CASSTGQGATNSPLHF. The CDR3 bases are TGTGCCAGCAGCACGGGACAGGGGGCGACAAATTCACCCCTCCACTTT. Filled out from reference TRBV5-4 and TRBJ1-6, the complete variable domain reads ETGVTQSPTHLIKTRGQQVTLRCSSQSGHNTVSWYQQALGQGPQFIFQYYREEENGRGNFPPRFSGLQFPNYSSELNVNALELDDSALYLCASSTGQGATNSPLHFGNGTRLTVT.

This clone was counted between two and nine times. This chain links TRBV5-5 with TRBJ2-2, with D unresolved. The germline V gene has CDR1 SGHKS and CDR2 YYEKEE (reference sequence). Trimming removed 0 bases at V and 1 base at J, with 10 bases between. This CDR3 contains 16 residues. Here the CDR3 reads CASSLVGTQNTGELFF. As DNA, the CDR3 is TGTGCCAGCAGCTTGGTTGGCACCCAGAACACCGGGGAGCTGTTTTTT.

The chain couples TRBV9 to TRBJ2-3, with 13 bases fitting TRBD2. The CDR3 sequence is 17 residues long. The germline CDR1 and CDR2 sequences are SGDLS and YYNGEE. With 3 bases clipped from V and 0 bases from J, the junction kept 4 bases outside the gene matches. CDR3 amino acids: CASSAGTSGISTDTQYF. The CDR3 nucleotides are TGTGCCAGCAGCGCCGGGACTAGCGGGATTAGCACAGATACGCAGTATTTT. Variable domain in full (rest from reference TRBV9 and TRBJ2-3): DSGVTQTPKHLITATGQRVTLRCSPRSGDLSVYWYQQSLDQGLQFLIQYYNGEERAKGNILERFSAQQFPDLHSELNLSSLELGDSALYFCASSAGTSGISTDTQYFGPGTRLTVL.